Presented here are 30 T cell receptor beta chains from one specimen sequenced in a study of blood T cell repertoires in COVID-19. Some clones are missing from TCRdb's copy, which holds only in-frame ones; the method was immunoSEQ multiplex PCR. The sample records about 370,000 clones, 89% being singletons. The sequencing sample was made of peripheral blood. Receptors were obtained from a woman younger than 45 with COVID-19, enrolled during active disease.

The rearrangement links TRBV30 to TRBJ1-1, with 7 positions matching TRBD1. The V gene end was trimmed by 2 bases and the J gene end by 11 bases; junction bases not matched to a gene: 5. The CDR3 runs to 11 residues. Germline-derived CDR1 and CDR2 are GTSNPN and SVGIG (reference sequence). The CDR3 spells CAWSHRDSAFF. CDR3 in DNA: TGTGCCTGGAGTCACAGGGACAGCGCTTTCTTT.

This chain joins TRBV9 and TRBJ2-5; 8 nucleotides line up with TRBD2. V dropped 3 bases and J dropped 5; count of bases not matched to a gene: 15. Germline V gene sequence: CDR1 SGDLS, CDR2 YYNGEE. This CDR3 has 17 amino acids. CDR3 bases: TGTGCCAGCAGCGGAGGGTTCGGGGGGGGTACCCCGGAGACCCAGTACTTC. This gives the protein CASSGGFGGGTPETQYF.

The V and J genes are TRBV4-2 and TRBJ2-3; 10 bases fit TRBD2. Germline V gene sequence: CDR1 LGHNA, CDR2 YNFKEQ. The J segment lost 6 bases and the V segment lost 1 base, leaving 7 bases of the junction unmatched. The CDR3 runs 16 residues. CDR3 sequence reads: CASSQGSSGGVDTQYF. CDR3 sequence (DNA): TGTGCCAGCAGCCAAGGCTCTAGCGGGGGAGTGGATACGCAGTATTTT.

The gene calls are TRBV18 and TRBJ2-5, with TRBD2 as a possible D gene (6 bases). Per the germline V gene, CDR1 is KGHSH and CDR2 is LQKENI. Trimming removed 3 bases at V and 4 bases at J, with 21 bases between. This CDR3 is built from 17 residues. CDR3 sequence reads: CASSPGRTGVIGETQYF. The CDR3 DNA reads TGTGCCAGCTCACCCGGGCGCACGGGGGTTATAGGAGAGACCCAGTACTTC.

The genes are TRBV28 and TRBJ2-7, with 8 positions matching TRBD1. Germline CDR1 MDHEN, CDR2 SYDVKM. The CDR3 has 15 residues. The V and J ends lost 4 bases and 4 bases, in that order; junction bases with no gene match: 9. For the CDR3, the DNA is TGTGCCAGCAGTTCCCCAGGGACAGGAGATTACGAGCAGTACGTC. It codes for CASSSPGTGDYEQYV.

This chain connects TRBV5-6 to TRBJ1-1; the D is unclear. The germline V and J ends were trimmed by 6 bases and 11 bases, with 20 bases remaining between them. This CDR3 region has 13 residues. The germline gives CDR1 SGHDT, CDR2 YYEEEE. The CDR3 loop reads CASTPRPGKEAFF. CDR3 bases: TGTGCCAGCACGCCACGTCCGGGGAAAGAGGCTTTCTTT.

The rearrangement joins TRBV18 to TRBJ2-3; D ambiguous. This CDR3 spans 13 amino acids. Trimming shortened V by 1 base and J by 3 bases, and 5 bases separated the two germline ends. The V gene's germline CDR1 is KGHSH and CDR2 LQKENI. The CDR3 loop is CASSPHTTDTQYF. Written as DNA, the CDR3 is TGTGCCAGCTCACCACACACAACAGATACGCAGTATTTT.

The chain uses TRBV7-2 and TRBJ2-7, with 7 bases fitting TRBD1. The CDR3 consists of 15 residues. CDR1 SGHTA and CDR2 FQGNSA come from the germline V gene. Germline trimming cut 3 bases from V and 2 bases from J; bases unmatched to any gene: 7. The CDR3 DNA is TGTGCCAGCAGCTTTACTCCAACAGGGGCCTACGAGCAGTACTTC. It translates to CASSFTPTGAYEQYF.

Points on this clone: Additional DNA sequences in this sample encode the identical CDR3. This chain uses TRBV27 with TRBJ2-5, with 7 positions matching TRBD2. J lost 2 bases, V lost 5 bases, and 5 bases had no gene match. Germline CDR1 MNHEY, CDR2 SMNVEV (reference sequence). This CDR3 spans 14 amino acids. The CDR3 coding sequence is TGTGCCAGCAGTCCTTGGGGGGGTCAAGAGACCCAGTACTTC. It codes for CASSPWGGQETQYF.

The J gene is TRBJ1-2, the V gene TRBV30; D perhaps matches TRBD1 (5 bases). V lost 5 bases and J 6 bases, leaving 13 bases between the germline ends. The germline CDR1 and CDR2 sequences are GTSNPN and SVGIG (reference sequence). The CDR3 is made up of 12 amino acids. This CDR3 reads CAWGDRKDGYTF. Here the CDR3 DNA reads TGTGCCTGGGGCGACAGAAAGGATGGCTACACCTTC.

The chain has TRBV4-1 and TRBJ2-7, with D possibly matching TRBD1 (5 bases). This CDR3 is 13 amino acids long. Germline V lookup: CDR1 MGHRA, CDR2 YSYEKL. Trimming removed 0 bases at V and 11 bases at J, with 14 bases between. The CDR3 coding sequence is TGCGCCAGCAGCCAAGATCCCCCCCCACAGGAGTACGTC. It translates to CASSQDPPPQEYV.

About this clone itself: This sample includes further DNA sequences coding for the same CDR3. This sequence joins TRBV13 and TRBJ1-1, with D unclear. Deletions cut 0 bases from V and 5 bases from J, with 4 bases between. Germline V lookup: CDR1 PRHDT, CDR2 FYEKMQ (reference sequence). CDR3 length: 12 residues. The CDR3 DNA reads TGTGCCAGCAGCTTAGGACGGACTGAAGCTTTCTTT. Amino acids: CASSLGRTEAFF.

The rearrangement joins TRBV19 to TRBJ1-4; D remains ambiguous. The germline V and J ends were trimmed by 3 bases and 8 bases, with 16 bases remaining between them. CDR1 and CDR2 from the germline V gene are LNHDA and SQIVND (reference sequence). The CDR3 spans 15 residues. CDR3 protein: CASSILVNSREKLFF. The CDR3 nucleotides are TGTGCCAGTAGTATCTTAGTCAACAGCCGAGAAAAACTGTTTTTT. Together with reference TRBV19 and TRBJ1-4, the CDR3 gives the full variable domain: DGGITQSPKYLFRKEGQNVTLSCEQNLNHDAMYWYRQDPGQGLRLIYYSQIVNDFQKGDIAEGYSVSREKKESFPLTVTSAQKNPTAFYLCASSILVNSREKLFFGSGTQLSVL.

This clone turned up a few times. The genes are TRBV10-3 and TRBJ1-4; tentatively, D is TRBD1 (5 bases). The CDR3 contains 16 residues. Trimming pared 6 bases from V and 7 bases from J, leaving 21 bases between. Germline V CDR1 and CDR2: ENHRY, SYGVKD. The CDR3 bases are TGTGCCATCAGCCCAGGGATCGGCCTTCAGGGTGAAAAACTGTTTTTT. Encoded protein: CAISPGIGLQGEKLFF.

The CDR3 here is CASSIGGQGQQPQHF. The CDR3 DNA follows: TGTGCCAGTAGTATTGGGGGACAGGGCCAGCAGCCCCAGCATTTT. The chain joins TRBV19 to TRBJ1-5; 9 bases match TRBD1. The CDR3 totals 15 residues. Germline loops: CDR1 LNHDA, CDR2 SQIVND (reference sequence). Unmatched junction bases numbered 7, after V lost 3 bases and J lost 7 bases. Combining the CDR3 with reference TRBV19 and TRBJ1-5 gives the whole variable domain DGGITQSPKYLFRKEGQNVTLSCEQNLNHDAMYWYRQDPGQGLRLIYYSQIVNDFQKGDIAEGYSVSREKKESFPLTVTSAQKNPTAFYLCASSIGGQGQQPQHFGDGTRLSIL.

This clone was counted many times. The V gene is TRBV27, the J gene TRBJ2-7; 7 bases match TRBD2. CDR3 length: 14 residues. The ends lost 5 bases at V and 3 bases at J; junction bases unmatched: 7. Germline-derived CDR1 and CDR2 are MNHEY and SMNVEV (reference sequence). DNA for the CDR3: TGTGCCAGCAGTCCGACATGGGGGGGCTACGAGCAGTACGTC. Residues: CASSPTWGGYEQYV.

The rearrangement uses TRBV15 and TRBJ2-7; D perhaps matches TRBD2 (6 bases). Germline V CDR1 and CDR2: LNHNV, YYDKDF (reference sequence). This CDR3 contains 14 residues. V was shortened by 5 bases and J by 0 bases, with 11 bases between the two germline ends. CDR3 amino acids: CATSPVGGSYEQYF. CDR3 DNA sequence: TGTGCCACCAGCCCTGTGGGGGGCTCCTACGAGCAGTACTTC.

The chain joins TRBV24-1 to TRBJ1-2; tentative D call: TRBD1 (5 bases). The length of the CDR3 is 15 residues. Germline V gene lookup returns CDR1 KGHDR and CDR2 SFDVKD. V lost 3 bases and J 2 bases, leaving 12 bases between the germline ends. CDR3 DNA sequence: TGTGCCACCAGTGATAGTACAGGCGTAAACTATGGCTACACCTTC. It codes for CATSDSTGVNYGYTF.

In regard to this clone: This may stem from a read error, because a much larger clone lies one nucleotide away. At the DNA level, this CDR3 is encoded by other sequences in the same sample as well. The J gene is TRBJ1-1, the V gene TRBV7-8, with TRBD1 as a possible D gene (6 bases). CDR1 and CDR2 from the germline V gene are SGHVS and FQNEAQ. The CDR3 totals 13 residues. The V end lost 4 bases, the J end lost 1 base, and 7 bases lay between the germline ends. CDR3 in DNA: TGTGCCAGCAGCTCGGACAGGAACACTGAAGCTTTCTTT. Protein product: CASSSDRNTEAFF.

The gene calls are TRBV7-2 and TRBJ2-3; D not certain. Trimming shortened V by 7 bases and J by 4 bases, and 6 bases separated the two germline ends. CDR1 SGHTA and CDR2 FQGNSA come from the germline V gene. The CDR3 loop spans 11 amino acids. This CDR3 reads CASNQADTQYF. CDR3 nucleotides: TGTGCCAGCAACCAGGCAGATACGCAGTATTTT. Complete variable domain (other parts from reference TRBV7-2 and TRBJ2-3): GAGVSQSPSNKVTEKGKDVELRCDPISGHTALYWYRQSLGQGLEFLIYFQGNSAPDKSGLPSDRFSAERTGGSVSTLTIQRTQQEDSAVYLCASNQADTQYFGPGTRLTVL.

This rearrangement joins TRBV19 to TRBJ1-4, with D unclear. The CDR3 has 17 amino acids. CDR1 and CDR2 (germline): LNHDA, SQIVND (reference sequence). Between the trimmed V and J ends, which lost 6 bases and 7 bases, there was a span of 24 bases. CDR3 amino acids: CASSGVGLDRRSEKLFF. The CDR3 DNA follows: TGTGCCAGTAGCGGGGTCGGTCTGGACCGCCGATCTGAAAAACTGTTTTTT. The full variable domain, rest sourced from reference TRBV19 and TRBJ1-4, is DGGITQSPKYLFRKEGQNVTLSCEQNLNHDAMYWYRQDPGQGLRLIYYSQIVNDFQKGDIAEGYSVSREKKESFPLTVTSAQKNPTAFYLCASSGVGLDRRSEKLFFGSGTQLSVL.

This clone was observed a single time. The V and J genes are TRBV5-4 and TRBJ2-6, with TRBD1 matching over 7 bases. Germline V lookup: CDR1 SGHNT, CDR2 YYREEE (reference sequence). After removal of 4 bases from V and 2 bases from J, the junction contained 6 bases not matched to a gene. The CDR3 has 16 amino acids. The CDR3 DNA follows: TGTGCCAGCAGCCCTAGGACAGGACCTGGGGCCAACGTCCTGACTTTC. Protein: CASSPRTGPGANVLTF.

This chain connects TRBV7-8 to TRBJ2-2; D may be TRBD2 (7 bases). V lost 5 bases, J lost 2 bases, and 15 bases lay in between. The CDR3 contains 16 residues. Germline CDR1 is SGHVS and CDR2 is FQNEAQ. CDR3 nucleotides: TGTGCCAGCAGCCCCCCCCGGGGGGCAAACACCGGGGAGCTGTTTTTT. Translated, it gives CASSPPRGANTGELFF.

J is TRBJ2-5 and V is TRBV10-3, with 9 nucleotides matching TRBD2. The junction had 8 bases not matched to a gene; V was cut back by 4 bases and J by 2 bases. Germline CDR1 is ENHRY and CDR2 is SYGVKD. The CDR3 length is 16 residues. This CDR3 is CAISAGPSGAQETQYF. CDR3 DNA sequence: TGTGCCATCAGTGCAGGTCCTAGCGGGGCGCAAGAGACCCAGTACTTC.

DNA of the CDR3: TGTGCCAGCATGGCGGCAGGGGGCGCGTATGGCTACACCTTC. The encoded protein is CASMAAGGAYGYTF. The V call is TRBV2, the J call TRBJ1-2; TRBD1 agrees at 8 bases. This CDR3 is 14 amino acids long. Germline-derived CDR1 and CDR2 are SNHLY and FYNNEI. The V segment lost 7 bases and the J segment 5 bases; nucleotides outside the gene matches: 9.

The DNA of the CDR3 is TGTGCCTCCCGGACAGGTCTAAACACCGGGGAGCTGTTTTTT. Translating gives CASRTGLNTGELFF. This rearrangement joins TRBV6-5 to TRBJ2-2, with 7 positions matching TRBD1. Germline values: CDR1 MNHEY, CDR2 SVGAGI. V gave up 11 bases and J gave up 2 bases; unmatched junction bases: 8. The length of the CDR3 is 14 residues.

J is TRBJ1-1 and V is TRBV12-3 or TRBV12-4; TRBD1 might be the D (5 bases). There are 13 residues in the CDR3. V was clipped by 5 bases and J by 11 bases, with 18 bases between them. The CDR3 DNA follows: TGTGCCAGCAGTCCTCTCCGGGGGGTTGGGGCTTTCTTT. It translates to CASSPLRGVGAFF.

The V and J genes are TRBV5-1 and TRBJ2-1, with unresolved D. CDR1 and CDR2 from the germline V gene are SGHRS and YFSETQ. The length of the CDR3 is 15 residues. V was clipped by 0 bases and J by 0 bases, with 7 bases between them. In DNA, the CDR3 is TGCGCCAGCAGCTTGGGAAGGAGCTCCTACAATGAGCAGTTCTTC. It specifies CASSLGRSSYNEQFF.

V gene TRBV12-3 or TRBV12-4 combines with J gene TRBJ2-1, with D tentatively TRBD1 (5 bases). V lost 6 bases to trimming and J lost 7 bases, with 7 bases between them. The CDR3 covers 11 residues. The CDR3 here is CASSRENEQFF. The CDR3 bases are TGTGCCAGCAGCAGGGAAAATGAGCAGTTCTTC.

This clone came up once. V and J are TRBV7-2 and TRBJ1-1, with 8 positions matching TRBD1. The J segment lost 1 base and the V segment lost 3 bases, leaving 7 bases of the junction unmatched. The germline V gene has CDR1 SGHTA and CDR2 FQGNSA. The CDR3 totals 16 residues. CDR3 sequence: CASSFSGDRRNTEAFF. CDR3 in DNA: TGTGCCAGCAGCTTTTCTGGGGACAGGAGGAACACTGAAGCTTTCTTT.